The TCR beta chain under discussion was sequenced for a study of blood T cell repertoires in COVID-19. The overall study: Whether acute or convalescent, the COVID-19 samples came from the United States, Italy and Spain.

This clone was detected ten times or more. Produced via immunoSEQ multiplex PCR; TCRdb's table is partial and in-frame only. The sample lists over 300,000 clones; 85% were seen once. Trimming shortened V by 0 bases and J by 6 bases, and 14 bases separated the two germline ends. Germline V gives CDR1 MNHEY, CDR2 SMNVEV (reference sequence). CDR3 size: 15 residues. Sequencing used peripheral blood. This chain uses TRBV27 with TRBJ1-2; tentatively, D is TRBD1 (6 bases). The receptor's source is a human donor in a cohort sampled during active COVID-19. In DNA, the CDR3 is TGTGCCAGCAGTTTATCGAGGGGGGGCGCAGATGGCTACACCTTC. It is translated as CASSLSRGGADGYTF.